These 31 T cell receptor beta chains came from one sample sequenced in a study of blood T cell repertoires in COVID-19. Only in-frame clones appear in the TCRdb table, and some are missing; sequencing was by immunoSEQ multiplex PCR. The sample has some 96,000 clones; roughly 80% are singletons. Sequencing was performed on peripheral blood. The receptor source for this set is a woman between 65 and 79 years old with acute or convalescent COVID-19.

V gene TRBV12-5 combines with J gene TRBJ2-1, with 9 bases aligning to TRBD1. V shed 3 bases, J shed 8 bases, and the junction held 5 bases outside the gene matches. CDR3 size: 14 residues. In germline, CDR1 is LGHNT, CDR2 FRNRAP. The CDR3 sequence is CASGLTTGGYEQFF. In DNA, the CDR3 is TGTGCTAGTGGTTTAACCACAGGGGGCTATGAGCAGTTCTTC. Full variable domain (rest looked up from reference TRBV12-5 and TRBJ2-1): DARVTQTPRHKVTEMGQEVTMRCQPILGHNTVFWYRQTMMQGLELLAYFRNRAPLDDSGMPKDRFSAEMPDATLATLKIQPSEPRDSAVYFCASGLTTGGYEQFFGPGTRLTVL.

This chain joins TRBV30 and TRBJ1-2; 12 bases are a match to TRBD1. The CDR3 has 15 residues. Germline loops: CDR1 GTSNPN, CDR2 SVGIG (reference sequence). Unmatched junction bases numbered 10, after V lost 7 bases and J lost 4 bases. This CDR3 is CAYIVGTGGLYGYTF. In DNA, the CDR3 is TGTGCCTACATTGTCGGGACAGGGGGCCTCTATGGCTACACCTTC. The full variable domain, in which reference TRBV30 and TRBJ1-2 provide the parts outside the CDR3, is SQTIHQWPATLVQPVGSPLSLECTVEGTSNPNLYWYRQAAGRGLQLLFYSVGIGQISSEVPQNLSASRPQDRQFILSSKKLLLSDSGFYLCAYIVGTGGLYGYTFGSGTRLTVV.

The chain couples TRBV19 to TRBJ2-2, with D possibly being TRBD2 (6 bases). The CDR3 sequence is 14 residues long. Trimming left V 2 bases short and J 6 bases short, with 10 bases between. Germline CDR1 and CDR2: LNHDA and SQIVND (reference sequence). The CDR3 DNA is TGTGCCAGTAGTATATCGGAGGGGTCCGGGGAGCTGTTTTTT. This sequence encodes CASSISEGSGELFF.

The rearrangement joins TRBV5-5 to TRBJ1-1; D gene uncertain. V dropped 3 bases and J dropped 0 bases, with 21 bases sitting between them. The CDR3 covers 18 residues. CDR1 is SGHKS, CDR2 YYEKEE, per germline (reference sequence). CDR3 DNA: TGTGCCAGCAGCTCCCAGAAGTTGACGGAAACTATGAACACTGAAGCTTTCTTT. It is translated as CASSSQKLTETMNTEAFF. Full variable domain (missing parts from reference TRBV5-5 and TRBJ1-1): DAGVTQSPTHLIKTRGQQVTLRCSPISGHKSVSWYQQVLGQGPQFIFQYYEKEERGRGNFPDRFSARQFPNYSSELNVNALLLGDSALYLCASSSQKLTETMNTEAFFGQGTRLTVV.

The chain is built from TRBV6-4 and TRBJ2-3; 7 nucleotides align to TRBD2. CDR1 is MRHNA and CDR2 is SNTAGT in the germline V gene. The length of the CDR3 is 16 residues. The V and J ends lost 2 bases and 0 bases, in that order; junction bases with no gene match: 5. The CDR3 bases are TGTGCCAGCAGTGACGCTAGCGGCCCTAGCACAGATACGCAGTATTTT. Protein product: CASSDASGPSTDTQYF.

This clone was detected once. The chain links TRBV5-1 to TRBJ1-1; tentative D call: TRBD1 (5 bases). Between the trimmed V and J ends, which lost 3 bases and 3 bases, there was a span of 9 bases. Germline V gene lookup returns CDR1 SGHRS and CDR2 YFSETQ. CDR3 length equals 13 residues. CDR3 region: CASSSQGDTEAFF. CDR3 DNA: TGCGCCAGCAGCTCCCAGGGCGACACTGAAGCTTTCTTT.

This chain connects TRBV6-6 to TRBJ1-2; 10 bases align to TRBD1. Germline values: CDR1 MNHNY, CDR2 SVGAGI (reference sequence). The ends lost 6 bases at V and 4 bases at J; junction bases unmatched: 5. The CDR3 runs 14 residues. CDR3: CASSSGQGGYGYTF. The CDR3 nucleotides are TGTGCCAGCAGCTCCGGACAGGGGGGCTATGGCTACACCTTC.

This chain joins TRBV11-3 and TRBJ2-2; TRBD2 is a possible D gene (5 bases). The CDR3 is 16 residues long. Trimming took 0 bases from V and 0 from J, leaving 8 bases between them. Germline assignment: CDR1 SGHNT and CDR2 YENEEA. The CDR3 DNA follows: TGTGCCAGCAGCTTAGAGGGTAGCGCGAACACCGGGGAGCTGTTTTTT. Translated: CASSLEGSANTGELFF.

The gene calls are TRBV29-1 and TRBJ2-5; TRBD2 matches at 7 bases. CDR3 length: 14 residues. The germline CDR1 and CDR2 sequences are SQVTM and ANQGSEA. The J segment lost 5 bases and the V segment lost 5 bases, leaving 11 bases of the junction unmatched. In nucleotides, the CDR3 is TGCAGCGTTCTCCCCGGAGCCGGGGGGGAGACCCAGTACTTC. It encodes CSVLPGAGGETQYF.

This clone was picked up one time. In DNA, the CDR3 is TGTGCCAGCAGCCCCGGCCCGGGACAGACAGAAGCTTTCTTT. Translation: CASSPGPGQTEAFF. The genes are TRBV7-9 and TRBJ1-1, with 7 bases lining up with TRBD1. V shed 5 bases, J shed 8 bases, and the junction held 11 bases outside the gene matches. In germline, CDR1 is SEHNR, CDR2 FQNEAQ (reference sequence). There are 14 residues in the CDR3.

The V call is TRBV2, the J call TRBJ1-5; D ambiguous. Looked up from germline, CDR1 is SNHLY and CDR2 is FYNNEI. V lost 2 bases and J 3 bases, leaving 11 bases between the germline ends. The CDR3 runs 15 residues. The CDR3, as DNA: TGTGCCAGCAGTGAACGGGTCCAGCCCAATCAGCCCCAGCATTTT. It specifies CASSERVQPNQPQHF.

This chain uses TRBV5-8 with TRBJ1-2; TRBD1 matches at 11 bases. Germline CDR1 reads SGHTS; CDR2 reads YDEGEE. This CDR3 region has 15 residues. Trimming cost V 4 bases and J 7 bases; bases outside gene matches: 9. This CDR3 is CASSATDRGLSGYTF. The CDR3, as DNA: TGTGCCAGCAGCGCTACGGACAGGGGGCTAAGTGGCTACACCTTC. Full variable domain (rest looked up from reference TRBV5-8 and TRBJ1-2): EAGVTQSPTHLIKTRGQQATLRCSPISGHTSVYWYQQALGLGLQFLLWYDEGEERNRGNFPPRFSGRQFPNYSSELNVNALELEDSALYLCASSATDRGLSGYTFGSGTRLTVV.

The chain carries TRBV2 and TRBJ2-7; 8 bases map to TRBD2. Trimming took 8 bases from V and 3 from J; bases not matched to a gene: 6. This CDR3 is 13 amino acids long. Germline CDR1 reads SNHLY; CDR2 reads FYNNEI. For the CDR3, the DNA is TGTGCCAGCTCGCGGGGGGTTATCTACGAGCAGTACTTC. Encoded protein: CASSRGVIYEQYF.

The chain is built from TRBV6-6 and TRBJ2-1; TRBD2 aligns across 7 bases. Germline CDR1 is MNHNY and CDR2 is SVGAGI (reference sequence). With 1 base clipped from V and 4 bases from J, the junction kept 7 bases outside the gene matches. The CDR3 has 16 residues. The CDR3 loop is CASSYFRLASYNEQFF. For the CDR3, the DNA is TGTGCCAGCAGTTACTTTCGACTAGCATCTTACAATGAGCAGTTCTTC.

This chain connects TRBV12-3 or TRBV12-4 to TRBJ1-1; perhaps TRBD1 as D (6 bases). Trimming stripped 5 bases from V and 1 base from J, with 8 bases between. The CDR3 runs 13 residues. CDR3: CASSGTPNTEAFF. CDR3 DNA sequence: TGTGCCAGCAGTGGGACACCGAACACTGAAGCTTTCTTT.

V gene TRBV7-6 combines with J gene TRBJ2-3, with D hard to call. Deletions cut 4 bases from V and 0 bases from J, with 14 bases between. Per the germline V gene, CDR1 is SGHVS and CDR2 is FNYEAQ. The CDR3 totals 16 residues. CDR3 bases: TGTGCCAGCAGCTACTCGGGTTTAACTAGCACAGATACGCAGTATTTT. Amino acid sequence: CASSYSGLTSTDTQYF. Variable domain in full (rest from reference TRBV7-6 and TRBJ2-3): GAGVSQSPRYKVTKRGQDVALRCDPISGHVSLYWYRQALGQGPEFLTYFNYEAQQDKSGLPNDRFSAERPEGSISTLTIQRTEQRDSAMYRCASSYSGLTSTDTQYFGPGTRLTVL.

The V gene is TRBV6-2 or TRBV6-3, the J gene TRBJ2-5; 8 positions match TRBD2. The ends lost 0 bases at V and 0 bases at J; junction bases unmatched: 3. The germline V gene encodes CDR1 MNHEY and CDR2 SVGEGT. The CDR3 loop spans 16 amino acids. CDR3 loop: CASSYSLAANQETQYF. CDR3 coding DNA: TGTGCCAGCAGTTACTCACTAGCGGCAAACCAAGAGACCCAGTACTTC.

This clone was observed a single time. The rearrangement uses TRBV7-2 and TRBJ2-6; D is possibly TRBD1 (6 bases). CDR3 size: 16 residues. Trimming removed 5 bases from V and 0 bases from J, with 11 bases in between. CDR1 and CDR2 (germline): SGHTA, FQGNSA. The CDR3 loop reads CASSVDRSSGANVLTF. The CDR3 DNA reads TGTGCCAGCAGCGTAGACAGGTCCTCTGGGGCCAACGTCCTGACTTTC.

This chain uses TRBV11-2 with TRBJ2-3; 10 bases are shared with TRBD2. Germline V gene data show CDR1 as SGHAT and CDR2 as FQNNGV. The V segment lost 2 bases and the J segment 2 bases; nucleotides outside the gene matches: 13. The CDR3 runs 19 residues. The CDR3 region is CASSLFGKVAGGLTDTQYF. The CDR3 nucleotides are TGTGCCAGCAGCTTATTTGGGAAGGTAGCGGGGGGACTCACAGATACGCAGTATTTT.

This clone was found many times. The chain is built from TRBV4-1 and TRBJ2-7, with TRBD1 identical over 9 bases. This CDR3 comprises 15 residues. CDR1 and CDR2 (germline): MGHRA, YSYEKL. The ends lost 5 bases at V and 3 bases at J; junction bases unmatched: 8. The CDR3 bases are TGCGCCAGCAGCTACCAGGACAGGGGCTTCTACGAGCAGTACTTC. Its protein is CASSYQDRGFYEQYF.

The J gene is TRBJ1-2, the V gene TRBV19, with TRBD1 matching over 8 bases. Germline-derived CDR1 and CDR2 are LNHDA and SQIVND (reference sequence). The CDR3 is 14 residues long. Trimming at V came to 7 bases and at J to 5 bases, leaving 9 bases not matched to a gene. CDR3: CASTIRDRPYGYTF. The DNA for the CDR3 is TGTGCCAGTACCATCAGGGACAGGCCTTATGGCTACACCTTC.

This chain connects TRBV19 to TRBJ1-1, with D possibly matching TRBD1 (6 bases). The CDR3 contains 14 residues. Germline-derived CDR1 and CDR2 are LNHDA and SQIVND (reference sequence). V was clipped by 5 bases and J by 5 bases, with 15 bases between them. The CDR3 sequence: CASSYGQPRTEAFF. The CDR3 bases are TGTGCCAGTAGTTATGGACAGCCAAGGACTGAAGCTTTCTTT. Based on the CDR3 plus reference TRBV19 and TRBJ1-1, the full variable domain is DGGITQSPKYLFRKEGQNVTLSCEQNLNHDAMYWYRQDPGQGLRLIYYSQIVNDFQKGDIAEGYSVSREKKESFPLTVTSAQKNPTAFYLCASSYGQPRTEAFFGQGTRLTVV.

The chain uses TRBV6-5 and TRBJ1-1; TRBD1 agrees at 8 bases. Trimming at V came to 2 bases and at J to 4 bases, leaving 6 bases not matched to a gene. Germline V gene data show CDR1 as MNHEY and CDR2 as SVGAGI. This CDR3 has 15 residues. CDR3 in amino acids: CASSYAGTGGTEAFF. DNA for the CDR3: TGTGCCAGCAGTTACGCCGGAACAGGGGGCACTGAAGCTTTCTTT.

The CDR3 protein is CSVEEGLAGLFGETQYF. CDR3 in DNA: TGCAGCGTTGAAGAAGGCCTAGCGGGTCTCTTTGGGGAGACCCAGTACTTC. The chain couples TRBV29-1 to TRBJ2-5, with 8 bases matching TRBD2. The ends lost 0 bases at V and 5 bases at J; junction bases unmatched: 14. The CDR3 covers 17 residues. Germline CDR1 reads SQVTM; CDR2 reads ANQGSEA.

In this sample, this clone turned up a few times. The chain recombines TRBV24-1 with TRBJ2-5; D gene unclear. Per germline, CDR1 KGHDR and CDR2 SFDVKD. This CDR3 contains 16 residues. Trimming left V 2 bases short and J 4 bases short, with 16 bases between. DNA for the CDR3: TGTGCCACCAGTGATTCTCCGTTAGGTGAGGCAGAGACCCAGTACTTC. This gives the protein CATSDSPLGEAETQYF.

V is TRBV2 and J is TRBJ1-4, with 8 bases aligning to TRBD1. Germline V gene lookup returns CDR1 SNHLY and CDR2 FYNNEI. The CDR3 extends over 15 amino acids. Germline trimming cut 10 bases from V and 4 bases from J; bases unmatched to any gene: 11. CDR3 sequence reads: CATSLGDRFNEKLFF. For the CDR3, the DNA is TGTGCCACTTCTCTCGGGGACAGGTTTAATGAAAAACTGTTTTTT.

This chain uses TRBV5-1 with TRBJ2-5, with 9 bases identical to TRBD2. The CDR3 spans 17 residues. CDR1 and CDR2 (germline): SGHRS, YFSETQ. Trimming cost V 3 bases and J 7 bases; bases outside gene matches: 16. CDR3 amino acids: CASSWSSGALLTATQYF. CDR3 nucleotides: TGCGCCAGCAGCTGGTCTAGCGGGGCCCTCCTAACGGCGACCCAGTACTTC.

The chain recombines TRBV7-9 with TRBJ1-1, with 7 bases matching TRBD1. The junction had 7 bases not matched to a gene; V was cut back by 3 bases and J by 0 bases. Per germline, CDR1 SEHNR and CDR2 FQNEAQ (reference sequence). The CDR3 has 16 amino acids. In nucleotides, the CDR3 is TGTGCCAGCAGCTTTCGGGACAGCCCCATGAACACTGAAGCTTTCTTT. It encodes CASSFRDSPMNTEAFF.

The gene calls are TRBV19 and TRBJ1-2, with a possible D match to TRBD1 (5 bases). V lost 4 bases, J lost 7 bases, and 19 bases lay in between. Germline V gene sequence: CDR1 LNHDA, CDR2 SQIVND (reference sequence). This CDR3 region has 15 residues. CDR3 DNA: TGTGCCAGTAGTAGTAAGGGGACTCAAACAGGTGGCTACACCTTC. This sequence encodes CASSSKGTQTGGYTF.

CDR3 bases: TGTGCCAGTAGCCCCCGGACGGCCCGGGGTGAAGCTTTCTTT. Residues: CASSPRTARGEAFF. V is TRBV19 and J is TRBJ1-1; D not certain. Per the germline V gene, CDR1 is LNHDA and CDR2 is SQIVND (reference sequence). Between the trimmed V and J ends, which lost 6 bases and 7 bases, there was a span of 18 bases. The CDR3 loop spans 14 amino acids.

The chain employs TRBV6-5 and TRBJ2-5, with D tentatively TRBD2 (6 bases). In germline, CDR1 is MNHEY, CDR2 SVGAGI. The CDR3 spans 14 residues. V lost 2 bases and J 1 base, leaving 8 bases between the germline ends. The CDR3 coding sequence is TGTGCCAGCAGTTACGGAGCGGGCCAAGAGACCCAGTACTTC. Its protein product is CASSYGAGQETQYF.